This is a list of T cell receptor beta chains from one sample in a study of blood T cells in healthy people across ages. TCRdb re-analysed the 5' RACE reads in MiXCR, keeping a single row per CDR3 protein. The profile shows some 1.5 million distinct CDR3 sequences, about 28% of them singletons. The sample taken for sequencing was blood. The receptors were gathered from a woman in her 30s in good health. The conserved cysteine and the conserved F or W are not part of the CDR3 here. Fields, in order: J gene, CDR3 length, V gene, CDR3 protein.

j_gene: TRBJ2-1
len: 13
v_gene: TRBV2
CDR3aa: ASSGEGAGYNEQF

j_gene: TRBJ1-4
len: 13
v_gene: TRBV27
CDR3aa: ASSGGTDYNEKLF

j_gene: TRBJ2-7
len: 16
v_gene: TRBV4-1
CDR3aa: ASSQGPGTGTSFYEQY

j_gene: TRBJ2-4
len: 10
v_gene: TRBV29-1
CDR3aa: SVGAGQNIQY

j_gene: TRBJ1-6
len: 12
v_gene: TRBV10-3
CDR3aa: ATRTGSQESPLH

j_gene: TRBJ2-1
len: 13
v_gene: TRBV4-1
CDR3aa: ASSQATGQGYEQF

j_gene: TRBJ2-1
len: 12
v_gene: TRBV9
CDR3aa: ASSVAGDSNEQF

j_gene: TRBJ2-5
len: 10
v_gene: TRBV20-1
CDR3aa: SALDHQETQY

j_gene: TRBJ1-2
len: 15
v_gene: TRBV7-9
CDR3aa: ASSITLPGTGNYGYT

j_gene: TRBJ2-3
len: 13
v_gene: TRBV6-5
CDR3aa: ASTPRVTSTDTQY

j_gene: TRBJ2-1
len: 11
v_gene: TRBV12-3/TRBV12-4
CDR3aa: ASRPPGRREQF

j_gene: TRBJ2-1
len: 13
v_gene: TRBV29-1
CDR3aa: SVAHRLAPVNEQF

j_gene: TRBJ2-7
len: 12
v_gene: TRBV20-1
CDR3aa: SASTGTGFYEQY

j_gene: TRBJ2-5
len: 10
v_gene: TRBV7-9
CDR3aa: ATKQQQETQY

j_gene: -
len: 12
v_gene: TRBV28
CDR3aa: VTKRGDESYEQY

j_gene: TRBJ2-1
len: 12
v_gene: TRBV7-2
CDR3aa: ASSPSGGLVEQF

j_gene: TRBJ2-5
len: 12
v_gene: TRBV7-3
CDR3aa: ASSQGGGKETQY